This entry lists 27 T cell receptor beta chains sequenced from one sample in a study of T cell responses to AZD1222 COVID-19 vaccine. Method: immunoSEQ multiplex PCR; TCRdb's copy keeps in-frame clones and lacks some. The data contain 100,000 to 150,000 clones, 90% of them seen just once; the ten biggest clones take up about 7%. This specimen was peripheral blood, taken on day 0 of AZD1222 vaccination. These receptors all come from an adult in good health.

There are a few counts of this clone. The chain couples TRBV18 to TRBJ1-5, with a tentative D call TRBD1 (5 bases). The CDR3 consists of 15 residues. V was pared by 4 bases and J by 5 bases, with 15 bases between. Germline values: CDR1 KGHSH, CDR2 LQKENI. CDR3 region: CASSLFQGWDQPQHF. The CDR3 DNA follows: TGTGCCAGCTCACTATTCCAGGGTTGGGATCAGCCCCAGCATTTT. The variable domain in full, completed from reference TRBV18 and TRBJ1-5, reads NAGVMQNPRHLVRRRGQEARLRCSPMKGHSHVYWYRQLPEEGLKFMVYLQKENIIDESGMPKERFSAEFPKEGPSILRIQQVVRGDSAAYFCASSLFQGWDQPQHFGDGTRLSIL.

This rearrangement joins TRBV5-1 to TRBJ2-3; 9 positions agree with TRBD2. Germline CDR1 SGHRS, CDR2 YFSETQ. V gave up 8 bases and J gave up 2 bases; unmatched junction bases: 9. The CDR3 is made up of 15 amino acids. CDR3 bases: TGCGCCAGTTCGGCGGCTAGCGGGGTCACAGATACGCAGTATTTT. Translation gives CASSAASGVTDTQYF. Full variable domain (outside the CDR3, taken from reference TRBV5-1 and TRBJ2-3): KAGVTQTPRYLIKTRGQQVTLSCSPISGHRSVSWYQQTPGQGLQFLFEYFSETQRNKGNFPGRFSGRQFSNSRSEMNVSTLELGDSALYLCASSAASGVTDTQYFGPGTRLTVL.

The V and J genes are TRBV7-9 and TRBJ2-5; the D call may be TRBD1 or TRBD2 (5 bases each). This CDR3 has 14 amino acids. V lost 5 bases and J 0 bases, leaving 10 bases between the germline ends. Germline V CDR1 and CDR2: SEHNR, FQNEAQ (reference sequence). The CDR3 loop is CASSQGEYQETQYF. The DNA for the CDR3 is TGTGCCAGCAGCCAAGGGGAGTACCAAGAGACCCAGTACTTC.

The chain is built from TRBV9 and TRBJ2-7; D not certain. The CDR3 sequence is 15 residues long. V lost 0 bases to trimming and J lost 1 base, with 11 bases between them. In germline, CDR1 is SGDLS, CDR2 YYNGEE. CDR3 sequence reads: CASSVGGGQSYEQYF. The DNA for the CDR3 is TGTGCCAGCAGCGTAGGGGGTGGGCAGTCCTACGAGCAGTACTTC.

V gene TRBV19 combines with J gene TRBJ1-2, with no clear D. CDR1 and CDR2 from the germline V gene are LNHDA and SQIVND (reference sequence). This CDR3 comprises 15 residues. Trimming took 4 bases from V and 5 from J, leaving 17 bases between them. CDR3 nucleotides: TGTGCCAGTAGTAAGTCGGACTTTTTGGGGTATGGCTACACCTTC. Encoded protein: CASSKSDFLGYGYTF.

The chain links TRBV14 to TRBJ1-4; D ambiguous. This CDR3 has 15 residues. V was shortened by 0 bases and J by 10 bases, with 15 bases between the two germline ends. CDR1 and CDR2 from the germline V gene are SGHDN and FVKESK. The CDR3 nucleotides read TGTGCCAGCAGCCAAGATCGCAGATCTCGGGGAAAACTGTTTTTT. It encodes CASSQDRRSRGKLFF. Full variable domain (rest looked up from reference TRBV14 and TRBJ1-4): EAGVTQFPSHSVIEKGQTVTLRCDPISGHDNLYWYRRVMGKEIKFLLHFVKESKQDESGMPNNRFLAERTGGTYSTLKVQPAELEDSGVYFCASSQDRRSRGKLFFGSGTQLSVL.

The chain couples TRBV9 to TRBJ2-6, with 9 bases that match TRBD1. Germline V lookup: CDR1 SGDLS, CDR2 YYNGEE. This CDR3 contains 19 residues. The V gene end was trimmed by 4 bases and the J gene end by 1 base; junction bases not matched to a gene: 12. The CDR3 protein is CASSPRPGQGTSGANVLTF. The CDR3 DNA sequence: TGTGCCAGCAGCCCGAGACCGGGACAGGGTACATCTGGGGCCAACGTCCTGACTTTC.

This chain connects TRBV10-1 to TRBJ2-3; 10 positions agree with TRBD2. With 2 bases clipped from V and 14 bases from J, the junction kept 4 bases outside the gene matches. Germline loops: CDR1 WNHNN, CDR2 SYGVQD (reference sequence). This CDR3 has 12 amino acids. The CDR3 spells CASSETSGVPYF. CDR3 sequence (DNA): TGCGCCAGCAGTGAGACTAGCGGGGTACCGTATTTT.

The chain is built from TRBV6-4 and TRBJ2-5; D unresolved. The CDR3 has 15 residues. Germline lookup yields CDR1 MRHNA and CDR2 SNTAGT. V lost 10 bases and J lost 0, with 18 bases in between. Here the CDR3 reads CANISPVPYQETQYF. The CDR3 DNA sequence: TGTGCCAATATATCTCCGGTCCCTTACCAAGAGACCCAGTACTTC.

The chain links TRBV3-1 (or the pseudogene TRBV3-2) to TRBJ1-1; 7 bases line up with TRBD1. The ends lost 2 bases at V and 4 bases at J; junction bases unmatched: 7. CDR1 is LGHDT, CDR2 YNNKEL, per germline (reference sequence). The length of the CDR3 is 15 residues. CDR3 region: CASSQLLRGGTEAFF. For the CDR3, the DNA is TGTGCCAGCAGCCAACTACTCAGGGGGGGCACTGAAGCTTTCTTT.

The chain employs TRBV5-6 and TRBJ2-5; possibly TRBD2 for D (5 bases). Trimming removed 4 bases at V and 4 bases at J, with 14 bases between. The CDR3 spans 14 residues. The germline V gene has CDR1 SGHDT and CDR2 YYEEEE. As DNA, the CDR3 is TGTGCCAGCAGCCTGACTATCGTTACAGAGACCCAGTACTTC. This sequence encodes CASSLTIVTETQYF.

The rearrangement joins TRBV10-1 to TRBJ2-7; 8 bases line up with TRBD1. This CDR3 region has 12 residues. Trimming removed 8 bases from V and 7 bases from J; junction bases left unmatched: 7. Germline V lookup: CDR1 WNHNN, CDR2 SYGVQD (reference sequence). As DNA, the CDR3 is TGCGCCAGCGGGGACAGGTTAGGGGAGCAGTACTTC. It codes for CASGDRLGEQYF.

The gene calls are TRBV3-1 (or the pseudogene TRBV3-2) and TRBJ1-2; D might be TRBD1 (6 bases). The V end was cut by 3 bases, the J end by 3 bases, with 11 bases between. Germline V gives CDR1 LGHDT, CDR2 YNNKEL (reference sequence). The CDR3 sequence is 14 residues long. The CDR3 reads CASSQTGGDYGYTF. The CDR3 DNA reads as TGTGCCAGCAGCCAGACAGGTGGGGACTATGGCTACACCTTC.

This clone was recorded only once. This sequence joins TRBV30 and TRBJ2-2; 8 bases line up with TRBD2. This CDR3 region has 15 residues. Per the germline V gene, CDR1 is GTSNPN and CDR2 is SVGIG (reference sequence). V lost 5 bases and J lost 6; bases outside the gene matches: 11. This CDR3 reads CAWSPGTSRAGELFF. DNA of the CDR3: TGTGCCTGGTCCCCCGGGACTAGTCGGGCCGGGGAGCTGTTTTTT.

The chain carries TRBV5-1 and TRBJ1-1, with D possibly TRBD1 on 6 matching bases. This CDR3 spans 13 amino acids. Germline V gene data show CDR1 as SGHRS and CDR2 as YFSETQ. Trimming pared 1 base from V and 7 bases from J, leaving 11 bases between. CDR3 amino acids: CASSLLGRGEAFF. The CDR3 DNA is TGCGCCAGCAGCTTGTTGGGCAGGGGTGAAGCTTTCTTT.

This chain joins TRBV24-1 and TRBJ1-5; D is uncertain. The CDR3 length is 15 residues. Germline V CDR1 and CDR2: KGHDR, SFDVKD. V lost 2 bases and J 0 bases, leaving 7 bases between the germline ends. This chain's CDR3 is CATSDSGGSNQPQHF. The CDR3 DNA reads TGTGCCACCAGTGATTCGGGCGGTAGCAATCAGCCCCAGCATTTT.

The genes are TRBV28 and TRBJ2-3, with D tentatively TRBD2 (7 bases). Per the germline V gene, CDR1 is MDHEN and CDR2 is SYDVKM. With 3 bases removed from V and 0 bases from J, the gap between germline ends came to 22 bases. This CDR3 spans 19 amino acids. The CDR3 region has the DNA TGTGCCAGCAGTTTTTGGTCTGGGGGGGGGCACAAAAGCACAGATACGCAGTATTTT. It encodes CASSFWSGGGHKSTDTQYF.

A few counts support this clone. The V and J genes are TRBV24-1 and TRBJ2-1; 11 nucleotides align to TRBD2. V dropped 3 bases and J dropped 0; count of bases not matched to a gene: 6. CDR1 and CDR2 (germline): KGHDR, SFDVKD. This CDR3 spans 18 amino acids. In nucleotides, the CDR3 is TGTGCCACCAGTGATCCTAGCGGGGGGATTATCTCCTACAATGAGCAGTTCTTC. Translated, it gives CATSDPSGGIISYNEQFF.

This rearrangement joins TRBV5-1 to TRBJ1-4; TRBD1 agrees at 8 bases. Trimming at V came to 1 base and at J to 5 bases, leaving 10 bases not matched to a gene. CDR1 and CDR2 from the germline V gene are SGHRS and YFSETQ. This CDR3 region has 17 residues. The CDR3 loop is CASSLTLGQAANEKLFF. CDR3 nucleotide sequence: TGCGCCAGCAGCTTGACCCTGGGACAGGCCGCAAATGAAAAACTGTTTTTT.

This chain uses TRBV5-5 with TRBJ1-2, with D tentatively TRBD1 (5 bases). Between the trimmed V and J ends, which lost 2 bases and 4 bases, there was a span of 15 bases. This CDR3 has 15 amino acids. Germline loops: CDR1 SGHKS, CDR2 YYEKEE (reference sequence). Written as DNA, the CDR3 is TGTGCCAGCAGCTTACCCATTTACAGGTCCTATGGCTACACCTTC. The encoded protein is CASSLPIYRSYGYTF. Full variable domain (rest looked up from reference TRBV5-5 and TRBJ1-2): DAGVTQSPTHLIKTRGQQVTLRCSPISGHKSVSWYQQVLGQGPQFIFQYYEKEERGRGNFPDRFSARQFPNYSSELNVNALLLGDSALYLCASSLPIYRSYGYTFGSGTRLTVV.

The chain combines TRBV5-6 with TRBJ2-5; tentative D call: TRBD2 (5 bases). Trimming removed 1 base at V and 0 bases at J, with 7 bases between. Germline CDR1 is SGHDT and CDR2 is YYEEEE. This CDR3 has 14 amino acids. The CDR3 coding sequence is TGTGCCAGCAGCTTGCCCGGGGACCAAGAGACCCAGTACTTC. Translated: CASSLPGDQETQYF.

This chain links TRBV10-3 with TRBJ2-1; 10 bases agree with TRBD2. The CDR3 loop spans 16 amino acids. Per germline, CDR1 ENHRY and CDR2 SYGVKD. J was trimmed by 4 bases and V by 3 bases; bases with no gene match: 6. CDR3 region: CAISDGGAGGYNEQFF. CDR3 nucleotides: TGTGCCATCAGTGACGGGGGAGCGGGGGGGTACAATGAGCAGTTCTTC.

V gene TRBV27 combines with J gene TRBJ1-4, with a possible D match to TRBD1 (5 bases). The CDR3 is 15 amino acids. Trimming took off 6 bases at V and 6 bases at J, with 17 bases between the two ends. Germline assignment: CDR1 MNHEY and CDR2 SMNVEV (reference sequence). Written as DNA, the CDR3 is TGTGCCAGCAGCCCCTCGGGCCAGGGTCATGAAAAACTGTTTTTT. It encodes CASSPSGQGHEKLFF.

The genes are TRBV28 and TRBJ1-2; 7 bases map to TRBD1. The CDR3 loop spans 14 amino acids. Per germline, CDR1 MDHEN and CDR2 SYDVKM. Trimming cost V 6 bases and J 2 bases; bases outside gene matches: 6. The CDR3 DNA follows: TGTGCCAGCAGCCCGACAGGGAAGAACTATGGCTACACCTTC. This sequence encodes CASSPTGKNYGYTF.

The V and J genes are TRBV6-4 and TRBJ2-7; D is possibly TRBD1 (6 bases). The CDR3 runs 17 residues. Germline loops: CDR1 MRHNA, CDR2 SNTAGT. V dropped 3 bases and J dropped 6 bases, with 24 bases sitting between them. The CDR3 coding sequence is TGTGCCAGCAGTGATCCTTCTTTGACACGAAGGGGGAGCGAGCAGTACTTC. Translation gives CASSDPSLTRRGSEQYF.

This clone occurred once. The chain is built from TRBV5-1 and TRBJ2-4; 13 nucleotides align to TRBD2. This CDR3 spans 19 amino acids. Germline values: CDR1 SGHRS, CDR2 YFSETQ. Trimming at V came to 3 bases and at J to 1 base, leaving 10 bases not matched to a gene. DNA for the CDR3: TGCGCCAGCAGCTGGAGTCCCGGGACTAGCGGGGTGGCCAAAAACATTCAGTACTTC. As protein: CASSWSPGTSGVAKNIQYF.

The gene calls are TRBV6-5 and TRBJ2-7; 11 bases align to TRBD1. The junction had 5 bases not matched to a gene; V was cut back by 4 bases and J by 6 bases. Germline lookup yields CDR1 MNHEY and CDR2 SVGAGI. The CDR3 contains 14 residues. The CDR3: CASSSPDRGREQYF. The CDR3 DNA reads TGTGCCAGCAGTTCCCCGGACAGGGGGCGCGAGCAGTACTTC.